This TCR beta chain was sequenced during a study of CD8+ T cells in alopecia areata. PBMCs provided sorted CD4+ and CD8+ T cells. This CDR3 region has 15 residues. V lost 5 bases, J lost 1 base, and 9 bases lay in between. Germline V CDR1 and CDR2: MDHEN, SYDVKM. This clone was recorded a few times. Sequencing templates came from extracted RNA that was reverse transcribed into cDNA. The table came from immunoSEQ multiplex PCR; TCRdb's copy has only in-frame clones and leaves some out. The sample lists approximately 150,000 clones; roughly 50% were seen once. The TCR comes from a human donor with alopecia areata. The V call is TRBV28, the J call TRBJ2-6; possible D gene TRBD1, 5 bases. Material for sequencing was CD4+ T cells sorted from blood. The CDR3, as DNA: TGTGCCAGCAGTCCCCAGGGATCTGGGGCCAACGTCCTGACTTTC. Translation: CASSPQGSGANVLTF.